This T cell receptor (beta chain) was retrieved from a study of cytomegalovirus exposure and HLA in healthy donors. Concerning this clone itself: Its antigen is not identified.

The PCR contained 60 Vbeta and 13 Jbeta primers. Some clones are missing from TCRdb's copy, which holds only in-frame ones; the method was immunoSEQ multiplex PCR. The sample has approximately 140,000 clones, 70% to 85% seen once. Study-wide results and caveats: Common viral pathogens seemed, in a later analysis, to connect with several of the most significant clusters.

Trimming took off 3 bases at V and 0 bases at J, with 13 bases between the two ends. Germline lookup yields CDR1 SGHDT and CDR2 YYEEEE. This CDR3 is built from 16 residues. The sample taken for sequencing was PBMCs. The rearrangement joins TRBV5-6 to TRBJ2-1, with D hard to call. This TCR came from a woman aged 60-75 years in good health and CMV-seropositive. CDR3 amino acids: CASSSRDWSSYNEQFF. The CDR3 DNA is TGTGCCAGCAGCTCCCGCGACTGGAGCTCCTACAATGAGCAGTTCTTC.